This T cell receptor (beta chain) was obtained from a study of blood T cell repertoires in COVID-19. Turning to the study itself: Nucleic acid was either cDNA or gDNA, and it came from T cells, B-cell-depleted T cells, or PBMCs.

The length of the CDR3 is 14 residues. V shed 2 bases and J shed 6 bases, with 11 bases lying between them. Germline loops: CDR1 SGDLS, CDR2 YYNGEE. Sequencing used immunoSEQ multiplex PCR; TCRdb keeps in-frame clones, though not all of them. The sample records under 200,000 clones, about 88% being singletons. Participants came from about 24 US areas, aged roughly 18 to 89 years. Recovered Cohort 3 donors showed two negative PCRs, clearance, or symptom resolution. The origin of this receptor is a woman younger than 35 who had recovered from COVID-19. The specimen was PBMCs or T cells enriched from blood (not recorded which). The chain carries TRBV9 and TRBJ2-2; D might be TRBD1 (5 bases). CDR3 loop: CASSVRVEAGELFF. CDR3 sequence (DNA): TGTGCCAGCAGCGTCAGGGTTGAGGCCGGGGAGCTGTTTTTT.